This passage covers 19 T cell receptor beta chains from one sample sequenced in a study of blood T cell repertoires in COVID-19. Sequencing was performed with immunoSEQ multiplex PCR; in TCRdb, only in-frame clones are kept and a portion is missing. The sample contains approximately 270,000 clones, roughly 86% of which appear only once. The sequenced material came from peripheral blood. These receptors were collected from a man in his forties or fifties with active or convalescent COVID-19.

This chain uses TRBV4-1 with TRBJ1-2, with no clear D. The germline CDR1 and CDR2 sequences are MGHRA and YSYEKL. This CDR3 comprises 15 residues. V was trimmed by 0 bases and J by 5 bases, leaving 13 bases between them. In DNA, the CDR3 is TGCGCCAGCAGCCAAGAAGAAGCAGGCACATATGGCTACACCTTC. It encodes CASSQEEAGTYGYTF.

The rearrangement uses TRBV5-4 and TRBJ2-5; 11 nucleotides line up with TRBD1. Germline loops: CDR1 SGHNT, CDR2 YYREEE (reference sequence). This CDR3 contains 15 residues. The ends lost 4 bases at V and 1 base at J; junction bases unmatched: 3. DNA for the CDR3: TGTGCCAGCAGCAACGGACAGGGGGCCCAAGAGACCCAGTACTTC. It specifies CASSNGQGAQETQYF.

The chain uses TRBV4-1 and TRBJ1-4, with a weak D call TRBD1 (5 bases). V was trimmed by 3 bases and J by 7 bases, leaving 18 bases between them. The CDR3 is made up of 16 amino acids. The germline V gene encodes CDR1 MGHRA and CDR2 YSYEKL. CDR3 sequence (DNA): TGCGCCAGCAGCCAGGGCGGGTGGGGACTTGCTGAAAAACTGTTTTTT. This sequence encodes CASSQGGWGLAEKLFF.

The chain joins TRBV28 to TRBJ1-2; 10 bases align to TRBD1. Germline-derived CDR1 and CDR2 are MDHEN and SYDVKM. After removal of 6 bases from V and 7 bases from J, the junction contained 8 bases not matched to a gene. The CDR3 sequence is 14 residues long. As DNA, the CDR3 is TGTGCCAGCAGATCCGCGACAGGGGGCTTTGGCTACACCTTC. Translation: CASRSATGGFGYTF.

The rearrangement joins TRBV9 to TRBJ1-1; D may be TRBD1 (6 bases). Trimming took 0 bases from V and 2 from J, leaving 11 bases between them. The CDR3 is 15 amino acids. CDR1 SGDLS and CDR2 YYNGEE come from the germline V gene. CDR3 in DNA: TGTGCCAGCAGCGTAGGGGCAGGGGATAACACTGAAGCTTTCTTT. Its protein is CASSVGAGDNTEAFF. The full variable domain, with the rest looked up from reference TRBV9 and TRBJ1-1, is DSGVTQTPKHLITATGQRVTLRCSPRSGDLSVYWYQQSLDQGLQFLIQYYNGEERAKGNILERFSAQQFPDLHSELNLSSLELGDSALYFCASSVGAGDNTEAFFGQGTRLTVV.

V usage is TRBV19 and J usage is TRBJ1-4; 9 bases are a match to TRBD1. Germline-derived CDR1 and CDR2 are LNHDA and SQIVND (reference sequence). CDR3 length: 13 amino acids. Trimming cost V 6 bases and J 8 bases; bases outside gene matches: 4. DNA of the CDR3: TGTGCCAGTAGGGACAGGGGAGGGGAAAAACTGTTTTTT. This sequence encodes CASRDRGGEKLFF. Together with reference TRBV19 and TRBJ1-4, the CDR3 gives the full variable domain: DGGITQSPKYLFRKEGQNVTLSCEQNLNHDAMYWYRQDPGQGLRLIYYSQIVNDFQKGDIAEGYSVSREKKESFPLTVTSAQKNPTAFYLCASRDRGGEKLFFGSGTQLSVL.

This sequence joins TRBV29-1 and TRBJ2-7, with D unclear. CDR1 SQVTM and CDR2 ANQGSEA come from the germline V gene. The CDR3 length is 12 residues. V lost 3 bases and J 3 bases, leaving 9 bases between the germline ends. CDR3 bases: TGCAGCGTTGATGGCCTAGACTACGAGCAGTACTTC. Amino acids: CSVDGLDYEQYF.

There are a few counts of this clone. V usage is TRBV5-4 and J usage is TRBJ2-2; weak D call: TRBD1 (6 bases). V dropped 1 base and J dropped 4 bases, with 8 bases sitting between them. The CDR3 consists of 14 residues. Looked up from germline, CDR1 is SGHNT and CDR2 is YYREEE (reference sequence). CDR3 residues: CASSLQGITGELFF. For the CDR3, the DNA is TGTGCCAGCAGCTTGCAGGGGATCACCGGGGAGCTGTTTTTT.

This rearrangement joins TRBV11-2 to TRBJ2-3; 10 positions match TRBD2. The CDR3 is 16 amino acids. Germline trimming cut 6 bases from V and 0 bases from J; bases unmatched to any gene: 6. CDR1 and CDR2 (germline): SGHAT, FQNNGV. As DNA, the CDR3 is TGTGCCAGCAGTCCCGGGACTAGCGTAAGCACAGATACGCAGTATTTT. Protein product: CASSPGTSVSTDTQYF.

The V gene is TRBV9, the J gene TRBJ1-2; D is unresolved. Trimming removed 3 bases from V and 0 bases from J, with 12 bases in between. Germline V gives CDR1 SGDLS, CDR2 YYNGEE. The CDR3 spans 15 residues. The CDR3 is CASSDRTGTNYGYTF. The CDR3 DNA sequence: TGTGCCAGCAGCGATAGGACTGGAACTAACTATGGCTACACCTTC.

V is TRBV4-1 and J is TRBJ2-3; TRBD2 matches 8 bases. Unmatched junction bases numbered 8, after V lost 7 bases and J lost 5 bases. The CDR3 is 14 amino acids. Germline CDR1 reads MGHRA; CDR2 reads YSYEKL. CDR3 nucleotide sequence: TGCGCCAGCACCACTCCGGGGGGGCGAGATACGCAGTATTTT. Translation gives CASTTPGGRDTQYF.

The rearrangement joins TRBV7-2 to TRBJ2-1; D ambiguous. The length of the CDR3 is 12 residues. Per the germline V gene, CDR1 is SGHTA and CDR2 is FQGNSA. V lost 5 bases and J 7 bases, leaving 9 bases between the germline ends. The CDR3 protein is CASSRVINEQFF. The CDR3 nucleotides read TGTGCCAGCAGCCGGGTTATTAATGAGCAGTTCTTC.

This rearrangement joins TRBV9 to TRBJ2-3; TRBD1 is a possible D gene (5 bases). Trimming removed 6 bases at V and 6 bases at J, with 8 bases between. The CDR3 is made up of 11 amino acids. Germline CDR1 SGDLS, CDR2 YYNGEE. Here the CDR3 reads CASNKGDTQYF. In nucleotides, the CDR3 is TGTGCCAGCAACAAGGGGGATACGCAGTATTTT.

This clone was detected only a few times. The DNA of the CDR3 is TGTGCCAGTAGTTCGGACATTTATCAGCCCCAGCATTTT. Its protein product is CASSSDIYQPQHF. The chain carries TRBV19 and TRBJ1-5, with D perhaps TRBD1 (5 bases). Trimming pared 5 bases from V and 5 bases from J, leaving 10 bases between. The length of the CDR3 is 13 residues. Per germline, CDR1 LNHDA and CDR2 SQIVND (reference sequence).

The chain carries TRBV6-5 and TRBJ1-1; no clear D gene. This CDR3 is built from 13 residues. CDR1 is MNHEY, CDR2 SVGAGI, per germline. V was shortened by 5 bases and J by 1 base, with 8 bases between the two germline ends. The DNA of the CDR3 is TGTGCCAGCAGTCCCCTAGGGAACACTGAAGCTTTCTTT. This codes for CASSPLGNTEAFF.

The chain carries TRBV29-1 and TRBJ1-5; TRBD1 agrees at 9 bases. CDR3 length equals 13 residues. From germline, CDR1 is SQVTM and CDR2 ANQGSEA. Trimming removed 6 bases from V and 4 bases from J; junction bases left unmatched: 4. CDR3 DNA: TGCAGCGTCCCCGGGACAGGGAATCAGCCCCAGCATTTT. This sequence encodes CSVPGTGNQPQHF.

The rearrangement joins TRBV27 to TRBJ2-6; D might be TRBD1 (6 bases). Germline CDR1 MNHEY, CDR2 SMNVEV (reference sequence). The CDR3 spans 18 residues. V lost 5 bases and J 0 bases, leaving 17 bases between the germline ends. The CDR3 protein is CASSGQGTDYSGANVLTF. The DNA of the CDR3 is TGTGCCAGCAGTGGCCAGGGGACGGATTACTCTGGGGCCAACGTCCTGACTTTC.

This clone was seen once. The gene calls are TRBV7-9 and TRBJ1-1; the D is unclear. V lost 7 bases and J lost 2, with 8 bases in between. Germline CDR1 is SEHNR and CDR2 is FQNEAQ (reference sequence). This CDR3 spans 12 amino acids. The CDR3 spells CASTPVNTEAFF. The CDR3 coding sequence is TGTGCCAGCACCCCGGTAAACACTGAAGCTTTCTTT.

The J gene is TRBJ1-4, the V gene TRBV2; 8 nucleotides line up with TRBD1. CDR1 and CDR2 (germline): SNHLY, FYNNEI. This CDR3 region has 14 residues. The V and J ends lost 5 bases and 8 bases, in that order; junction bases with no gene match: 7. The CDR3 DNA reads TGTGCCAGCAGTATACAGGGGGGTGACGAAAAACTGTTTTTT. It encodes CASSIQGGDEKLFF. Drawing the rest from reference TRBV2 and TRBJ1-4, the complete variable domain is EPEVTQTPSHQVTQMGQEVILRCVPISNHLYFYWYRQILGQKVEFLVSFYNNEISEKSEIFDDQFSVERPDGSNFTLKIRSTKLEDSAMYFCASSIQGGDEKLFFGSGTQLSVL.